These 18 T cell receptor beta chains originate from one sample sequenced in a study of beta chain features in type 1 diabetes. Reverse transcription of all isolated RNA meant that expressed TCRB transcripts were sequenced. Profiled with immunoSEQ multiplex PCR; TCRdb holds only in-frame clones, not every one. The sample yields 450,000 to 600,000 clones, 30% seen once. The sequencing input was naive CD4+ T cells from blood. The receptors were gathered from a man between 18 and 35 years old in good health.

This clone was seen more than once but under ten times. The chain recombines TRBV29-1 with TRBJ2-1; 9 bases fit TRBD1. V dropped 3 bases and J dropped 12; count of bases not matched to a gene: 0. The CDR3 extends over 10 amino acids. Per germline, CDR1 SQVTM and CDR2 ANQGSEA. This CDR3 reads CSVEGQGQFF. CDR3 bases: TGCAGCGTTGAGGGACAGGGGCAGTTCTTC.

This clone has only a few counts. The chain has TRBV28 and TRBJ2-7, with TRBD2 matching over 13 bases. V trimming: 6 bases; J trimming: 3 bases; junction bases outside the gene matches: 2. Germline V lookup: CDR1 MDHEN, CDR2 SYDVKM. This CDR3 has 14 residues. CDR3 sequence reads: CASRRTSGSYEQYF. CDR3 DNA sequence: TGTGCCAGCAGGAGGACTAGCGGGAGCTACGAGCAGTACTTC.

This chain links TRBV6-1 with TRBJ1-5; a possible D gene is TRBD1 (5 bases). CDR1 is MNHNS and CDR2 is SASEGT in the germline V gene. This CDR3 has 14 residues. V was shortened by 1 base and J by 4 bases, with 8 bases between the two germline ends. CDR3 sequence: CASSEVGRNQPQHF. The CDR3 nucleotides are TGTGCCAGCAGTGAAGTGGGGCGAAATCAGCCCCAGCATTTT.

The chain joins TRBV5-1 to TRBJ2-1, with 12 bases aligning to TRBD2. The CDR3 spans 18 residues. Germline CDR1 SGHRS, CDR2 YFSETQ. Trimming removed 4 bases from V and 10 bases from J; junction bases left unmatched: 18. In nucleotides, the CDR3 is TGCGCCAGCAGCCGCACGGCCGTACTAGCGGGAGGCCCTGAAGAGCAGTTCTTC. Its protein product is CASSRTAVLAGGPEEQFF. Together with reference TRBV5-1 and TRBJ2-1, the CDR3 gives the full variable domain: KAGVTQTPRYLIKTRGQQVTLSCSPISGHRSVSWYQQTPGQGLQFLFEYFSETQRNKGNFPGRFSGRQFSNSRSEMNVSTLELGDSALYLCASSRTAVLAGGPEEQFFGPGTRLTVL.

V and J are TRBV30 and TRBJ2-5, with D unclear. Per germline, CDR1 GTSNPN and CDR2 SVGIG (reference sequence). V lost 0 bases and J 2 bases, leaving 7 bases between the germline ends. CDR3 length equals 13 residues. CDR3 coding DNA: TGTGCCTGGAGTGTCGGTATGCAAGAGACCCAGTACTTC. It is translated as CAWSVGMQETQYF.

The CDR3 is CATSRPEGTSGKNEQYF. The DNA of the CDR3 is TGTGCCACCAGCAGACCCGAAGGGACTAGCGGTAAAAACGAGCAGTACTTC. The genes are TRBV15 and TRBJ2-7, with TRBD2 matching 11 bases. The trim removed 2 bases at V and 5 bases at J, leaving 11 bases unmatched. CDR1 is LNHNV and CDR2 is YYDKDF in the germline V gene (reference sequence). CDR3 length equals 17 residues. Full variable domain (remainder filled in from reference TRBV15 and TRBJ2-7): DAMVIQNPRYQVTQFGKPVTLSCSQTLNHNVMYWYQQKSSQAPKLLFHYYDKDFNNEADTPDNFQSRRPNTSFCFLDIRSPGLGDTAMYLCATSRPEGTSGKNEQYFGPGTRLTVT.

This clone was seen more than once but under ten times. The DNA for the CDR3 is TGTGCCAGTGGCCAGGGCGTCCAGTACTTC. Its protein product is CASGQGVQYF. This chain uses TRBV6-5 with TRBJ2-5; weak D call: TRBD1 (5 bases). CDR3 length: 10 amino acids. Trimming pared 9 bases from V and 10 bases from J, leaving 12 bases between. Germline CDR1 is MNHEY and CDR2 is SVGAGI.

This clone has just a few counts. This sequence joins TRBV19 and TRBJ2-1; 10 bases are shared with TRBD2. From germline, CDR1 is LNHDA and CDR2 SQIVND (reference sequence). The CDR3 contains 17 residues. The V and J ends lost 3 bases and 3 bases, in that order; junction bases with no gene match: 8. The DNA of the CDR3 is TGTGCCAGTAGTATTATCGAGACTAGCGGGCTCTACAATGAGCAGTTCTTC. This gives the protein CASSIIETSGLYNEQFF. The full variable domain, completed using reference TRBV19 and TRBJ2-1, is DGGITQSPKYLFRKEGQNVTLSCEQNLNHDAMYWYRQDPGQGLRLIYYSQIVNDFQKGDIAEGYSVSREKKESFPLTVTSAQKNPTAFYLCASSIIETSGLYNEQFFGPGTRLTVL.

The chain couples TRBV29-1 to TRBJ2-1; D is uncertain. CDR1 is SQVTM and CDR2 is ANQGSEA in the germline V gene. The CDR3 has 11 amino acids. Trimming removed 7 bases at V and 5 bases at J, with 9 bases between. CDR3 in amino acids: CSGRGNNEQFF. The CDR3 DNA follows: TGCAGCGGGAGAGGAAACAATGAGCAGTTCTTC.

The CDR3 here is CASSYYNEQFF. The CDR3 coding sequence is TGCGCCAGCAGCTACTACAATGAGCAGTTCTTC. The chain is built from TRBV5-1 and TRBJ2-1, with D unclear. Germline V CDR1 and CDR2: SGHRS, YFSETQ. This CDR3 comprises 11 residues. Trimming left V 3 bases short and J 3 bases short, with 1 base between.

This clone was detected a few times. The chain links TRBV29-1 to TRBJ2-1; D not certain. CDR1 SQVTM and CDR2 ANQGSEA come from the germline V gene. With 0 bases removed from V and 3 bases from J, the gap between germline ends came to 9 bases. The length of the CDR3 is 14 residues. DNA of the CDR3: TGCAGCGTTGAAGATCCTAGGGACTACAATGAGCAGTTCTTC. Residues: CSVEDPRDYNEQFF.

This chain joins TRBV29-1 and TRBJ2-3, with a possible D match to TRBD2 (6 bases). V was pared by 5 bases and J by 5 bases, with 11 bases between. From germline, CDR1 is SQVTM and CDR2 ANQGSEA. The CDR3 is made up of 12 amino acids. In nucleotides, the CDR3 is TGCAGCGTTTGGAGGGTAGGAGATACGCAGTATTTT. It is translated as CSVWRVGDTQYF.

The J gene is TRBJ1-1, the V gene TRBV14; no definite D call. The ends were cut back, 4 bases at V and 5 bases at J, with 11 bases in the middle. This CDR3 has 13 residues. The germline V gene has CDR1 SGHDN and CDR2 FVKESK. In nucleotides, the CDR3 is TGTGCCAGCAGCCGCGGTTATGAAACTGAAGCTTTCTTT. Its translation: CASSRGYETEAFF.

The chain joins TRBV7-9 to TRBJ2-3; D unclear. V lost 3 bases and J 2 bases, leaving 12 bases between the germline ends. Germline CDR1 SEHNR, CDR2 FQNEAQ (reference sequence). The CDR3 consists of 15 residues. The CDR3 region is CASSFRQRNTDTQYF. CDR3 DNA: TGTGCCAGCAGCTTCCGGCAGAGAAACACAGATACGCAGTATTTT.

V gene TRBV29-1 combines with J gene TRBJ2-3; D is ambiguous. Germline V gene lookup returns CDR1 SQVTM and CDR2 ANQGSEA. The CDR3 loop spans 12 amino acids. V shed 5 bases and J shed 4 bases, with 10 bases lying between them. The CDR3 nucleotides are TGCAGCGTTAACCCATCGGCAGATACGCAGTATTTT. The encoded protein is CSVNPSADTQYF.

The chain links TRBV14 to TRBJ2-7; D call uncertain. V lost 5 bases, J lost 3 bases, and 5 bases lay in between. Per germline, CDR1 SGHDN and CDR2 FVKESK. CDR3 size: 11 residues. The CDR3 DNA is TGTGCCAGCAGCACCTACTACGAGCAGTACTTC. Its translation: CASSTYYEQYF.

The V call is TRBV29-1, the J call TRBJ1-1; D not resolved. This CDR3 spans 11 amino acids. Trimming removed 4 bases from V and 6 bases from J, with 9 bases in between. Germline V gene sequence: CDR1 SQVTM, CDR2 ANQGSEA. In nucleotides, the CDR3 is TGCAGCGTTGTTGGAGTCGCTGAAGCTTTCTTT. Protein: CSVVGVAEAFF.

V usage is TRBV5-4 and J usage is TRBJ2-7; a possible D gene is TRBD1 (6 bases). Trimming took off 4 bases at V and 3 bases at J, with 14 bases between the two ends. The CDR3 covers 14 residues. Germline V lookup: CDR1 SGHNT, CDR2 YYREEE (reference sequence). The CDR3 DNA reads TGTGCCAGCAGCCTAGGAGGACAGAGCTACGAGCAGTACTTC. This codes for CASSLGGQSYEQYF.